These 20 T cell receptor beta chains came from one sample sequenced in a study of CD8+CD57+ T cells in acquired aplastic anemia. Genomic DNA templated the TCR beta VDJ and CDR3 profiling. TCRdb fed the reads into MiXCR, producing one record per CDR3 protein. The sample has more than 150,000 distinct CDR3 sequences, about 47% seen once. The source material was sorted CD4+, CD8+, or CD8+CD57+ T cells (not recorded which) from PBMCs. These receptors were taken from a human donor in good health.

The count of this clonotype is one. The junction departs from germline at one end; a sequencing error may be responsible. The rearrangement uses TRBV29-1 and TRBJ2-3; 9 bases are shared with TRBD2. The CDR3 is made up of 14 amino acids. Germline V gene lookup returns CDR1 SQVTM and CDR2 ANQGSEA. This chain's CDR3 is CSVVLAGRADTRYF. The DNA for the CDR3 is TGCAGCGTCGTACTAGCGGGTAGGGCAGATACGCGGTATTTT.

This clonotype showed up just a few times. The chain uses TRBV30 and TRBJ1-5; no clear D. CDR1 is GTSNPN and CDR2 is SVGIG in the germline V gene (reference sequence). This CDR3 is built from 14 residues. Trimming took 2 bases from V and 6 from J, leaving 14 bases between them. CDR3 in DNA: TGTGCCTGGAGTCGTGACTCGAACATTCAGCCCCAGCATTTT. Translation: CAWSRDSNIQPQHF.

A note on this clonotype: A much bigger clone sits one base away, suggesting this may be a read error. The chain uses TRBV6-5 and TRBJ1-2; D is ambiguous. Germline V gene lookup returns CDR1 MNHEY and CDR2 SVGAGI. There are 12 residues in the CDR3. The CDR3 DNA sequence: TGTGCCAGCAGTCACCTCGCGTATGGCTCCACCTTC. Residues: CASSHLAYGSTF.

This clonotype was counted ten times or more. This rearrangement joins TRBV19 to TRBJ2-1; 16 nucleotides line up with TRBD2. The length of the CDR3 is 15 residues. The germline CDR1 and CDR2 sequences are LNHDA and SQIVND (reference sequence). V lost 4 bases to trimming and J lost 10 bases; unmatched junction nucleotides: 4. CDR3 DNA: TGTGCCAGTAGTAGAGGGACTAGCGGGAGGGGAGAGCAGTTCTTC. It is translated as CASSRGTSGRGEQFF. Full variable domain (rest looked up from reference TRBV19 and TRBJ2-1): DGGITQSPKYLFRKEGQNVTLSCEQNLNHDAMYWYRQDPGQGLRLIYYSQIVNDFQKGDIAEGYSVSREKKESFPLTVTSAQKNPTAFYLCASSRGTSGRGEQFFGPGTRLTVL.

This clonotype occurred many times. The genes are TRBV5-1 and TRBJ1-3; D is unresolved. This CDR3 comprises 15 residues. The germline V and J ends were trimmed by 0 bases and 0 bases, with 7 bases remaining between them. Germline V gene sequence: CDR1 SGHRS, CDR2 YFSETQ. CDR3 amino acids: CASSLDRFSGNTIYF. The CDR3 DNA reads TGCGCCAGCAGCTTGGACAGATTCTCTGGAAACACCATATATTTT.

This rearrangement joins TRBV10-1 to TRBJ1-2; D call uncertain. The germline V gene has CDR1 WNHNN and CDR2 SYGVQD (reference sequence). The V end was cut by 0 bases, the J end by 0 bases, with 11 bases between. This CDR3 is built from 16 residues. CDR3 loop: CASSESNPGPNYGYTF. CDR3 in DNA: TGCGCCAGCAGTGAGTCGAACCCAGGCCCTAACTATGGCTACACCTTC.

This chain uses TRBV15 with TRBJ2-7, with D uncertain. This CDR3 region has 14 residues. In germline, CDR1 is LNHNV, CDR2 YYDKDF (reference sequence). V lost 2 bases and J lost 5, with 13 bases in between. The CDR3 spells CATSRRLTLNEQYF. Written as DNA, the CDR3 is TGTGCCACCAGCAGACGACTCACCCTCAACGAGCAGTACTTC.

This clonotype was picked up many times. Here the CDR3 reads CATRQEINTEAFF. CDR3 bases: TGTGCCACCAGACAGGAGATTAACACTGAAGCTTTCTTT. The J gene is TRBJ1-1, the V gene TRBV10-3; tentatively, D is TRBD1 (6 bases). The germline V gene has CDR1 ENHRY and CDR2 SYGVKD. CDR3 length: 13 amino acids. V was cut by 10 bases and J by 2 bases, with 14 bases left in between.

The rearrangement uses TRBV25-1 and TRBJ2-3, with D possibly being TRBD1 or TRBD2 (5 bases each). The CDR3 totals 16 residues. V shed 6 bases and J shed 4 bases, with 20 bases lying between them. Germline V gives CDR1 MGHDK, CDR2 SYGVNS. The CDR3 bases are TGTGCCAGCAGCCCGGCACCGGGGCCCGTAGCAGATACGCAGTATTTT. This encodes CASSPAPGPVADTQYF.

This clonotype has a count of ten or more. The J gene is TRBJ2-1, the V gene TRBV4-1; 14 nucleotides line up with TRBD2. Per germline, CDR1 MGHRA and CDR2 YSYEKL. This CDR3 has 17 residues. Trimming at V came to 1 base and at J to 8 bases, leaving 7 bases not matched to a gene. This CDR3 is CASSQGLAGGPGDEQFF. The CDR3 region has the DNA TGCGCCAGCAGCCAAGGACTAGCGGGAGGGCCGGGCGATGAGCAGTTCTTC.

The chain carries TRBV14 and TRBJ1-6; no definite D call. Germline lookup yields CDR1 SGHDN and CDR2 FVKESK. Trimming pared 0 bases from V and 9 bases from J, leaving 12 bases between. The CDR3 sequence is 15 residues long. This CDR3 reads CASSQDYVPASPLHF. The CDR3 nucleotides are TGTGCCAGCAGCCAAGATTACGTTCCCGCTTCACCCCTCCACTTT.

The V gene is TRBV10-3, the J gene TRBJ2-5, with TRBD2 matching 16 bases. The CDR3 has 18 residues. Germline V gene sequence: CDR1 ENHRY, CDR2 SYGVKD. The J segment lost 5 bases and the V segment lost 4 bases, leaving 10 bases of the junction unmatched. CDR3 sequence reads: CAISGLYGTSGGVETQYF. CDR3 bases: TGTGCCATCAGTGGATTGTACGGGACTAGCGGGGGGGTGGAGACCCAGTACTTC.

This chain connects TRBV11-1 to TRBJ1-1; D is unclear. CDR1 is SGHAT, CDR2 FQDESV, per germline (reference sequence). The CDR3 covers 16 residues. V shed 1 base and J shed 3 bases, with 15 bases lying between them. The DNA of the CDR3 is TGTGCCAGCAGCTTAGTCAACCGGGAAGGGCACACTGAAGCTTTCTTT. Encoded protein: CASSLVNREGHTEAFF.

The J gene is TRBJ2-7, the V gene TRBV7-6; D is perhaps TRBD2 (6 bases). With 5 bases removed from V and 4 bases from J, the gap between germline ends came to 9 bases. Germline loops: CDR1 SGHVS, CDR2 FNYEAQ. The CDR3 runs to 12 residues. CDR3 in amino acids: CASSHGTYEQYF. The CDR3 DNA sequence: TGTGCCAGCAGCCATGGGACTTACGAGCAGTACTTC. The full variable domain, with the rest looked up from reference TRBV7-6 and TRBJ2-7, is GAGVSQSPRYKVTKRGQDVALRCDPISGHVSLYWYRQALGQGPEFLTYFNYEAQQDKSGLPNDRFSAERPEGSISTLTIQRTEQRDSAMYRCASSHGTYEQYFGPGTRLTVT.

The chain carries TRBV29-1 and TRBJ2-3; 7 positions agree with TRBD1. The germline CDR1 and CDR2 sequences are SQVTM and ANQGSEA. The trim removed 3 bases at V and 4 bases at J, leaving 1 base unmatched. The CDR3 contains 12 residues. The CDR3 here is CSVEQGADTQYF. The CDR3 DNA is TGCAGCGTTGAGCAGGGGGCAGATACGCAGTATTTT.

A note on this clonotype: This may come from a read error, since a much larger clone is one base off. The chain recombines TRBV20-1 with TRBJ2-3; D might be TRBD2 (5 bases). Germline values: CDR1 DFQATT, CDR2 SNEGSKA (reference sequence). The CDR3 covers 14 residues. DNA for the CDR3: TGCAGTGGGAGATCGAACTGGAAAGGAGGTACGCATTATTTT. Its translation: CSGRSNWKGGTHYF.

Only a few counts were recorded for this clonotype. CDR3 sequence: CASSTDTYSNQPQHF. Here the CDR3 DNA reads TGTGCCAGTAGTACGGACACTTATAGCAATCAGCCCCAGCATTTT. The chain joins TRBV19 to TRBJ1-5; D might be TRBD1 (5 bases). V was trimmed by 4 bases and J by 0 bases, leaving 10 bases between them. The germline CDR1 and CDR2 sequences are LNHDA and SQIVND (reference sequence). This CDR3 region has 15 residues.

This clonotype was seen repeatedly, ten times or more. The rearrangement links TRBV11-3 to TRBJ2-7; D is possibly TRBD2 (5 bases). The CDR3 runs to 19 residues. Germline-derived CDR1 and CDR2 are SGHNT and YENEEA. Trimming removed 4 bases at V and 3 bases at J, with 28 bases between. CDR3 nucleotide sequence: TGTGCCAGCAGCTCCCCATCCACCGGTGGGGAGACCCCGATCTACGAGCAGTACTTC. Amino acids: CASSSPSTGGETPIYEQYF.

The rearrangement joins TRBV20-1 to TRBJ1-1; D uncertain. Germline V gene lookup returns CDR1 DFQATT and CDR2 SNEGSKA (reference sequence). V lost 5 bases to trimming and J lost 1 base, with 14 bases between them. CDR3 length equals 14 residues. The DNA for the CDR3 is TGCAGTGCTCATCCCGGGTCAACGAACACTGAAGCTTTCTTT. This codes for CSAHPGSTNTEAFF.

The rearrangement links TRBV28 to TRBJ2-5; 8 nucleotides line up with TRBD2. CDR3 length equals 15 residues. The V gene's germline CDR1 is MDHEN and CDR2 SYDVKM. The V segment lost 5 bases and the J segment 0 bases; nucleotides outside the gene matches: 5. The DNA for the CDR3 is TGTGCCAGCAGTGGTAGCGGGATCTACCAAGAGACCCAGTACTTC. Residues: CASSGSGIYQETQYF.